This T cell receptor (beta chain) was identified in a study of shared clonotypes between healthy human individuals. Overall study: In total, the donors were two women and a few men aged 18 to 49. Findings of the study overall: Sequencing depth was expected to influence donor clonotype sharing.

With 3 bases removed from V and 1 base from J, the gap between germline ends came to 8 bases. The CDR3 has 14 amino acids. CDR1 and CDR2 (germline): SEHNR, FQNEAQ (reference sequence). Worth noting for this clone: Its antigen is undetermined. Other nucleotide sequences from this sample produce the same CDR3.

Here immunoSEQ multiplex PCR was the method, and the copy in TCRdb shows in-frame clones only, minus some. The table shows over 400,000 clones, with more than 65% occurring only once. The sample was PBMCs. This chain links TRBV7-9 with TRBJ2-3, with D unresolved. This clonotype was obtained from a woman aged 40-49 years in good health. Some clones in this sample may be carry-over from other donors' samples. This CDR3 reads CASSLVVGTDTQYF. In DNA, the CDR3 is TGTGCCAGCAGCTTGGTGGTGGGCACAGATACGCAGTATTTT.